The 19 T cell receptor beta chains reported below all come from one sample, sequenced in a study of cytomegalovirus exposure and HLA in healthy donors. The PCR contained 60 Vbeta and 13 Jbeta primers. Some clones are missing from TCRdb's copy, which holds only in-frame ones; the method was immunoSEQ multiplex PCR. The table shows 120,000 to 150,000 clones, with 9.4% occurring only once. Sample: PBMCs. The receptors derive from a male donor in good health and CMV-seronegative.

The table lists this clone with a few counts. The chain is built from TRBV4-3 and TRBJ1-5; no clear D. CDR1 and CDR2 (germline): LGHNA, YSLEER. This CDR3 region has 15 residues. V shed 0 bases and J shed 4 bases, with 10 bases lying between them. For the CDR3, the DNA is TGCGCCAGCAGCCAAGAGTCAGGATTGAATCAGCCCCAGCATTTT. It codes for CASSQESGLNQPQHF.

The DNA of the CDR3 is TGTGCCAGCAGTTCCGTAACAGGGGCCCCCATGAGGAATGAGCAGTTCTTC. This codes for CASSSVTGAPMRNEQFF. This sequence joins TRBV28 and TRBJ2-1, with 7 bases lining up with TRBD1. V lost 4 bases, J lost 7 bases, and 16 bases stayed unmatched. Germline CDR1 and CDR2: MDHEN and SYDVKM. The CDR3 extends over 17 amino acids.

This clone showed up just a few times. The chain carries TRBV5-6 and TRBJ2-3, with D perhaps matching TRBD2 (6 bases). In germline, CDR1 is SGHDT, CDR2 YYEEEE. The CDR3 has 15 amino acids. The germline V and J ends were trimmed by 3 bases and 3 bases, with 14 bases remaining between them. CDR3 sequence: CASSWRLEPTDTQYF. In nucleotides, the CDR3 is TGTGCCAGCAGCTGGAGACTAGAACCAACAGATACGCAGTATTTT.

V usage is TRBV5-6 and J usage is TRBJ1-1; 11 nucleotides line up with TRBD1. The CDR3 is made up of 15 amino acids. The germline gives CDR1 SGHDT, CDR2 YYEEEE. After removal of 4 bases from V and 7 bases from J, the junction contained 9 bases not matched to a gene. CDR3 loop: CASSPGTGGTSEAFF. The CDR3 nucleotides are TGTGCCAGCAGCCCCGGGACAGGGGGAACAAGTGAAGCTTTCTTT.

This clone was observed a single time. J is TRBJ1-5 and V is TRBV21-1; the table's D call, TRBD1, was not checked against the DNA. TRBV21-1 is assigned pseudogene status. The CDR3 runs 16 residues. Written as DNA, the CDR3 is TGTGCCAGCAGCCAAGGACAGGAGCTTGGCAATCAGCCCCAGCATTTT. This codes for CASSQGQELGNQPQHF.

The chain is built from TRBV5-1 and TRBJ2-1; a weak D match, TRBD1 (6 bases). The length of the CDR3 is 15 residues. Germline CDR1 is SGHRS and CDR2 is YFSETQ. V was trimmed by 4 bases and J by 5 bases, leaving 16 bases between them. CDR3 coding DNA: TGCGCCAGCAGCCTGACCCCAGGGGCCGACAATGAGCAGTTCTTC. It yields the protein CASSLTPGADNEQFF.

This rearrangement joins TRBV4-1 to TRBJ2-1; TRBD2 aligns across 9 bases. Germline V CDR1 and CDR2: MGHRA, YSYEKL. The J segment lost 8 bases and the V segment lost 2 bases, leaving 7 bases of the junction unmatched. The CDR3 contains 15 residues. CDR3 sequence reads: CASSQWLLAGDEQFF. As DNA, the CDR3 is TGCGCCAGCAGCCAATGGTTACTAGCGGGCGATGAGCAGTTCTTC.

The chain uses TRBV20-1 and TRBJ1-2; D call uncertain. The CDR3 sequence is 10 residues long. V lost 7 bases, J lost 2 bases, and 5 bases lay in between. CDR1 and CDR2 (germline): DFQATT, SNEGSKA (reference sequence). The CDR3 coding sequence is TGCAGTGGAGGGAACTATGGCTACACCTTC. Protein: CSGGNYGYTF.

Notes on this clone: Other DNA sequences from this sample encode an identical CDR3 as well. J is TRBJ1-2 and V is TRBV4-3; perhaps TRBD1 as D (6 bases). Trimming removed 6 bases at V and 4 bases at J, with 21 bases between. This CDR3 spans 16 amino acids. Germline lookup yields CDR1 LGHNA and CDR2 YSLEER. Written as DNA, the CDR3 is TGCGCCAGCAGTCGAGCAACGCCGGGGGGCGGCTATGGCTACACCTTC. Amino acid sequence: CASSRATPGGGYGYTF.

The V gene is TRBV6-1, the J gene TRBJ1-2; 12 bases map to TRBD1. Germline V gene data show CDR1 as MNHNS and CDR2 as SASEGT. V lost 7 bases and J lost 8; bases outside the gene matches: 11. The CDR3 sequence is 15 residues long. Written as DNA, the CDR3 is TGTGCCAGCACCCTAGGGACAGGGGGCGCGAAAGGCTACACCTTC. This sequence encodes CASTLGTGGAKGYTF.

This clone was detected a few times. The V and J genes are TRBV11-2 and TRBJ1-1, with unresolved D. Per the germline V gene, CDR1 is SGHAT and CDR2 is FQNNGV. The CDR3 totals 13 residues. The V gene lost 5 bases and the J gene lost 5 bases, with 12 bases spanning the gap. Here the CDR3 reads CASSPRTGTEAFF. The CDR3 DNA reads as TGTGCCAGCAGCCCCCGGACTGGGACTGAAGCTTTCTTT.

This chain connects TRBV6-1 to TRBJ2-3; weak D call: TRBD2 (6 bases). CDR3 length: 12 amino acids. Germline CDR1 reads MNHNS; CDR2 reads SASEGT. Trimming cost V 5 bases and J 5 bases, with 8 bases left between them. CDR3 in amino acids: CASSNGGDTQYF. DNA of the CDR3: TGTGCCAGCAGTAACGGGGGAGATACGCAGTATTTT.

This clone showed up just a few times. The rearrangement joins TRBV7-2 to TRBJ1-6; maybe TRBD1 (6 bases). Germline V gene data show CDR1 as SGHTA and CDR2 as FQGNSA. This CDR3 is 14 amino acids long. The V end lost 6 bases, the J end lost 7 bases, and 13 bases lay between the germline ends. CDR3 sequence (DNA): TGTGCCAGCAGGGAGGACAGCTCGAATTCACCCCTCCACTTT. Its protein product is CASREDSSNSPLHF.

This clone occurred a few times. Within the sample, other DNA sequences also encode this same CDR3. The chain has TRBV27 and TRBJ2-7; 8 nucleotides match TRBD1. Trimming cost V 2 bases and J 3 bases; bases outside gene matches: 0. Germline V gives CDR1 MNHEY, CDR2 SMNVEV (reference sequence). CDR3 length equals 13 residues. CDR3 amino acids: CASSLTGGYEQYF. DNA of the CDR3: TGTGCCAGCAGTTTAACAGGGGGCTACGAGCAGTACTTC.

The V call is TRBV5-4, the J call TRBJ1-6, with 7 bases aligning to TRBD1. With V trimmed by 3 bases and J by 4 bases, 10 bases remained unmatched. Per the germline V gene, CDR1 is SGHNT and CDR2 is YYREEE (reference sequence). The length of the CDR3 is 17 residues. The CDR3 DNA is TGTGCCAGCAGCTCGAGTGACAGGGTTGGATATAATTCACCCCTCCACTTT. It encodes CASSSSDRVGYNSPLHF.

Only a few counts were recorded for this clone. The V call is TRBV9, the J call TRBJ2-2; D is possibly TRBD2 (6 bases). This CDR3 region has 13 residues. Trimming stripped 3 bases from V and 7 bases from J, with 10 bases between. CDR1 and CDR2 (germline): SGDLS, YYNGEE. In DNA, the CDR3 is TGTGCCAGCAGCGGCGGGGCCGGCGGGGAGCTGTTTTTT. This gives the protein CASSGGAGGELFF.

V and J are TRBV6-1 and TRBJ2-5; 10 nucleotides line up with TRBD2. The CDR3 spans 16 residues. Germline trimming cut 4 bases from V and 4 bases from J; bases unmatched to any gene: 9. Germline lookup yields CDR1 MNHNS and CDR2 SASEGT. CDR3 region: CASSAPTSGERETQYF. CDR3 sequence (DNA): TGTGCCAGCAGTGCCCCAACTAGCGGGGAGCGAGAGACCCAGTACTTC.

The chain has TRBV4-3 and TRBJ1-6; possible D gene TRBD1, 5 bases. The length of the CDR3 is 15 residues. Trimming stripped 0 bases from V and 4 bases from J, with 7 bases between. Germline lookup yields CDR1 LGHNA and CDR2 YSLEER. In nucleotides, the CDR3 is TGCGCCAGCAGCCAAGATGCAGGGTATAATTCACCCCTCCACTTT. Its translation: CASSQDAGYNSPLHF.

This clone was seen a few times. The V call is TRBV5-6, the J call TRBJ1-1, with D unresolved. Per the germline V gene, CDR1 is SGHDT and CDR2 is YYEEEE. CDR3 size: 14 residues. Trimming removed 4 bases from V and 0 bases from J, with 10 bases in between. In DNA form, the CDR3 reads TGTGCCAGCAGCGCCTCAACAGTGAACACTGAAGCTTTCTTT. Translating it yields CASSASTVNTEAFF.